Shown below are 3 T cell receptor beta chains from a single sample sequenced in a study of cytomegalovirus exposure and HLA in healthy donors. It was with 60 Vbeta and 13 Jbeta primers that the PCR ran. Sequenced by immunoSEQ multiplex PCR; TCRdb stores in-frame clones only, minus some. The table shows 110,000 or so clones, with 60% to 85% occurring only once. Specimen: PBMCs. Receptors were obtained from a woman in her 40s in good health and CMV-seropositive.

The CDR3 loop is CASSLGQMQFF. The CDR3, as DNA: TGTGCCAGCAGCCTTGGACAGATGCAGTTCTTC. The J gene is TRBJ2-1, the V gene TRBV5-6; a possible D gene is TRBD1 (6 bases). The CDR3 runs to 11 residues. V was cut by 4 bases and J by 12 bases, with 11 bases left in between. The germline V gene has CDR1 SGHDT and CDR2 YYEEEE.

The chain couples TRBV6-1 to TRBJ1-4; D gene ambiguous. Germline V gene lookup returns CDR1 MNHNS and CDR2 SASEGT. V was pared by 2 bases and J by 4 bases, with 2 bases between. The CDR3 has 12 residues. CDR3 sequence reads: CASSEHNEKLFF. CDR3 coding DNA: TGTGCCAGCAGTGAACATAATGAAAAACTGTTTTTT.

The chain uses TRBV7-8 and TRBJ2-2; D perhaps matches TRBD2 (7 bases). The germline V gene encodes CDR1 SGHVS and CDR2 FQNEAQ. Between the trimmed V and J ends, which lost 5 bases and 4 bases, there was a span of 20 bases. The CDR3 length is 17 residues. CDR3 residues: CASSHMGGRYFTGELFF. The CDR3 DNA follows: TGTGCCAGCAGCCACATGGGGGGGCGATATTTCACCGGGGAGCTGTTTTTT.